The source of this T cell receptor beta chain is a study of CD8 T cells in Susac syndrome. Turning to this clonotype: The antigen remains unidentified.

Whole-study findings and limits: Acknowledgment was made by the study that its TCR sequencing and HLA analysis involved a relatively small number of individuals.

Reverse transcription used roughly 0.45 to 1 ug RNA and random hexamers. TCRdb used MiXCR to reprocess the immunoSEQ multiplex PCR reads, holding one entry per CDR3 protein. The sample includes hundreds of thousands of distinct CDR3 sequences, over 85% of them seen just once. From germline, CDR1 is MNHEY and CDR2 SVGAGI. The CDR3 sequence is 15 residues long. Trimming at V came to 5 bases and at J to 5 bases, leaving 7 bases not matched to a gene. This receptor was identified in a human donor with multiple sclerosis. The rearrangement links TRBV6-5 to TRBJ2-1, with 9 bases lining up with TRBD2. Sequenced: CD4+ T cells from PBMCs. CDR3 loop: CASSPSGRTHNEQFF. The DNA for the CDR3 is TGTGCCAGCAGTCCCAGCGGGAGGACGCACAATGAGCAGTTCTTC.